The present T cell receptor beta chain was sequenced within a study of CD8+CD57+ T cells in acquired aplastic anemia. Study-wide context: Sorted cells (CD4+ and CD8+) yielded DNA amounts that averaged approximately 3 ug.

Study findings and constraints: The study identified almost 30 CD8+ CDR3 sequences shared by patients and controls. Controls and patients did not differ significantly in CD8+ Simpson's diversity.

Patients who underwent sequencing had shown CD8+CD57+ cell expansion by flow cytometry. Each patient carried a diagnosis of severe acquired aplastic anemia. Genomic DNA templated the TCR beta VDJ and CDR3 profiling. TCRdb redid the calling of the reads with MiXCR, one entry per CDR3 protein. The table has 150,000 to 200,000 distinct CDR3 sequences, roughly three fifths seen once. The V and J ends lost 0 bases and 8 bases, in that order; junction bases with no gene match: 10. This CDR3 contains 16 residues. Germline CDR1 LGHNA, CDR2 YNFKEQ. In its sample, this clonotype was seen once. Its antigen is as yet unknown.

The chain uses TRBV4-2 and TRBJ2-1; 7 bases line up with TRBD2. The sequenced sample consisted of sorted CD4+, CD8+, or CD8+CD57+ T cells (not recorded which) from PBMCs. The origin of this receptor is a human donor with aplastic anemia. CDR3 in amino acids: CASSQDIREASDEQFF. The CDR3 region has the DNA TGTGCCAGCAGCCAAGATATCCGGGAGGCCTCGGATGAGCAGTTCTTC.